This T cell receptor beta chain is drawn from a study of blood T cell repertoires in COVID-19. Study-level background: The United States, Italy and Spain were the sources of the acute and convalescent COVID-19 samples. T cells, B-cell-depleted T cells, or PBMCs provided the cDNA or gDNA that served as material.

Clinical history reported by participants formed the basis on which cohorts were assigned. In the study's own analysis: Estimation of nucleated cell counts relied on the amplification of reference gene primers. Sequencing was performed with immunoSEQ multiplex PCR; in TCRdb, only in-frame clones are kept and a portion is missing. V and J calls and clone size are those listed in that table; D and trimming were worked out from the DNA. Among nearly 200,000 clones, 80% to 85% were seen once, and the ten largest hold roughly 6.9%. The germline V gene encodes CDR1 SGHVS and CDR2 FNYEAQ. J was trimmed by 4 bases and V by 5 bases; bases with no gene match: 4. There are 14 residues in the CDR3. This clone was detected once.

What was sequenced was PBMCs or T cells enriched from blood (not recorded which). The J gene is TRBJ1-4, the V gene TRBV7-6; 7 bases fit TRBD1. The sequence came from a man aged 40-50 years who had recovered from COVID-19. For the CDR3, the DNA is TGTGCCAGCAGCCCCGGGACAGTTAATGAAAAACTGTTTTTT. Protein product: CASSPGTVNEKLFF. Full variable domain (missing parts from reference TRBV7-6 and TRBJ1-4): GAGVSQSPRYKVTKRGQDVALRCDPISGHVSLYWYRQALGQGPEFLTYFNYEAQQDKSGLPNDRFSAERPEGSISTLTIQRTEQRDSAMYRCASSPGTVNEKLFFGSGTQLSVL.